A selection of T cell receptor beta chains follows, all from one sample in a study of cytomegalovirus exposure and HLA in healthy donors. The repertoire was sequenced with immunoSEQ multiplex PCR; TCRdb's copy has only in-frame clones and lacks some. This table holds around 150,000 clones, over 70% found once. Material: PBMCs. Every receptor here comes from a woman aged 40 to 50 in good health and CMV-seronegative. CDR3s include the opening cysteine and the closing phenylalanine or tryptophan. The D gene is left open where the match is weak. Clone size is not always given. Where it is, it says once, few, many or a class for expanded clones.

clone_size: NA
v_call: TRBV5-4
d_call: TRBD2
j_call: TRBJ2-1
cdr3_aa: CASSSGLAEDNEQFF
cdr3_nt: TGTGCCAGCAGCTCGGGACTAGCGGAAGACAATGAGCAGTTCTTC

clone_size: NA
v_call: TRBV2
d_call: NA
j_call: TRBJ2-1
cdr3_aa: CASSLSVSYNEQFF
cdr3_nt: TGTGCCAGCAGCCTATCTGTCTCCTACAATGAGCAGTTCTTC

clone_size: NA
v_call: TRBV10-2
d_call: NA
j_call: TRBJ1-2
cdr3_aa: CASSQGRDYGYTF
cdr3_nt: TGCGCCAGCAGTCAGGGGCGTGACTATGGCTACACCTTC

clone_size: NA
v_call: TRBV4-1
d_call: TRBD1
j_call: TRBJ1-5
cdr3_aa: CASSQVFRDRRDSNQPQHF
cdr3_nt: TGCGCCAGCAGCCAAGTGTTCCGGGACAGGCGGGATAGCAATCAGCCCCAGCATTTT

clone_size: NA
v_call: TRBV6-5
d_call: TRBD2
j_call: TRBJ2-7
cdr3_aa: CASTNGGVYEQYF
cdr3_nt: TGTGCCAGCACTAACGGGGGGGTTTACGAGCAGTACTTC

clone_size: few
v_call: TRBV6-1
d_call: TRBD1
j_call: TRBJ1-3
cdr3_aa: CASRSDRGLNTIYF
cdr3_nt: TGTGCCAGCAGATCCGACAGGGGGCTAAACACCATATATTTT

clone_size: NA
v_call: TRBV5-1
d_call: TRBD1
j_call: TRBJ1-2
cdr3_aa: CASSPTGGDYGYTF
cdr3_nt: TGCGCCAGCAGCCCCACAGGGGGCGACTATGGCTACACCTTC

clone_size: NA
v_call: TRBV6-5
d_call: NA
j_call: TRBJ1-1
cdr3_aa: CASTNPTGAEAFF
cdr3_nt: TGTGCCAGCACCAATCCAACAGGCGCCGAAGCTTTCTTT

clone_size: NA
v_call: TRBV18
d_call: NA
j_call: TRBJ2-7
cdr3_aa: CASSPPLRYSSYEQYF
cdr3_nt: TGTGCCAGCTCACCACCGCTCCGGTATAGCTCCTACGAGCAGTACTTC

clone_size: NA
v_call: TRBV28
d_call: TRBD1
j_call: TRBJ1-2
cdr3_aa: CASSEGAGYGYTF
cdr3_nt: TGTGCCAGCAGCGAGGGGGCGGGCTATGGCTACACCTTC

clone_size: NA
v_call: TRBV9
d_call: NA
j_call: TRBJ2-2
cdr3_aa: CASSPLTPNTGELFF
cdr3_nt: TGTGCCAGCAGCCCCCTTACTCCCAACACCGGGGAGCTGTTTTTT

clone_size: NA
v_call: TRBV19
d_call: TRBD1
j_call: TRBJ1-1
cdr3_aa: CATGGTEAFF
cdr3_nt: TGTGCCACAGGGGGGACTGAAGCTTTCTTT

clone_size: NA
v_call: TRBV4-1
d_call: NA
j_call: TRBJ2-2
cdr3_aa: CASSPALDRDSGELFF
cdr3_nt: TGCGCCAGCAGCCCCGCTTTGGACCGGGACTCGGGGGAGCTGTTTTTT

clone_size: few
v_call: TRBV5-1
d_call: NA
j_call: TRBJ1-4
cdr3_aa: CASSPDGGFNEKLFF
cdr3_nt: TGCGCCAGCAGCCCAGATGGGGGGTTTAATGAAAAACTGTTTTTT

clone_size: few
v_call: TRBV9
d_call: TRBD2
j_call: TRBJ2-3
cdr3_aa: CASSATSGGGTDTQYF
cdr3_nt: TGTGCCAGCAGCGCTACTAGCGGCGGTGGCACAGATACGCAGTATTTT

clone_size: NA
v_call: TRBV2
d_call: NA
j_call: TRBJ1-2
cdr3_aa: CASSDLSGASNGYTF
cdr3_nt: TGTGCCAGCAGTGACCTTAGCGGGGCTTCGAATGGCTACACCTTC

clone_size: NA
v_call: TRBV7-2
d_call: NA
j_call: TRBJ1-3
cdr3_aa: CASSLDRRDTIYF
cdr3_nt: TGTGCCAGCAGCTTAGACCGAAGAGACACCATATATTTT

clone_size: NA
v_call: TRBV2
d_call: NA
j_call: TRBJ1-1
cdr3_aa: CASTATKNTEAFF
cdr3_nt: TGTGCCAGCACGGCGACAAAGAACACTGAAGCTTTCTTT

clone_size: NA
v_call: TRBV6-1
d_call: TRBD1
j_call: TRBJ1-5
cdr3_aa: CASSGIGTGNQPQHF
cdr3_nt: TGTGCCAGCAGTGGAATCGGGACAGGCAATCAGCCCCAGCATTTT

clone_size: NA
v_call: TRBV30
d_call: NA
j_call: TRBJ1-4
cdr3_aa: CAWSGGVGTNEKLFF
cdr3_nt: TGTGCCTGGAGTGGGGGGGTTGGGACTAATGAAAAACTGTTTTTT

clone_size: NA
v_call: TRBV6-5
d_call: NA
j_call: TRBJ2-1
cdr3_aa: CASSSGFNEQFF
cdr3_nt: TGTGCCAGCAGTTCAGGGTTCAATGAGCAGTTCTTC

clone_size: NA
v_call: TRBV28
d_call: TRBD1
j_call: TRBJ1-1
cdr3_aa: CASITLPGQGGFTEAFF
cdr3_nt: TGTGCCAGCATCACCCTCCCGGGACAGGGGGGTTTTACTGAAGCTTTCTTT

clone_size: NA
v_call: TRBV5-1
d_call: NA
j_call: TRBJ1-2
cdr3_aa: CASSLLDINYGYTF
cdr3_nt: TGCGCCAGCAGCTTGCTGGACATCAACTATGGCTACACCTTC

clone_size: NA
v_call: TRBV6-6
d_call: NA
j_call: TRBJ1-3
cdr3_aa: CASSSEATNTIYF
cdr3_nt: TGTGCCAGCAGCTCGGAGGCTACTAACACCATATATTTT

clone_size: NA
v_call: TRBV9
d_call: TRBD2
j_call: TRBJ2-1
cdr3_aa: CASSGTSGGYEQFF
cdr3_nt: TGTGCCAGCAGCGGAACTAGCGGGGGATACGAGCAGTTCTTC

clone_size: NA
v_call: TRBV5-1
d_call: TRBD1
j_call: TRBJ2-3
cdr3_aa: CASSLGDRHTDTQYF
cdr3_nt: TGCGCCAGCAGCTTAGGGGACAGACACACAGATACGCAGTATTTT

clone_size: few
v_call: TRBV28
d_call: TRBD1
j_call: TRBJ2-7
cdr3_aa: CASSYGGTGTEQYF
cdr3_nt: TGTGCCAGCAGCTACGGCGGGACAGGGACCGAGCAGTACTTC

clone_size: NA
v_call: TRBV18
d_call: NA
j_call: TRBJ1-5
cdr3_aa: CASSPPGRTIGNQPQHF
cdr3_nt: TGTGCCAGCTCACCACCGGGCAGGACTATCGGCAATCAGCCCCAGCATTTT

clone_size: NA
v_call: TRBV5-1
d_call: TRBD1
j_call: TRBJ1-5
cdr3_aa: CASSTGGDNQPQHF
cdr3_nt: TGCGCCAGCTCGACAGGGGGAGACAATCAGCCCCAGCATTTT

clone_size: NA
v_call: TRBV5-6
d_call: TRBD1
j_call: TRBJ2-7
cdr3_aa: CASSYRDSYEQYF
cdr3_nt: TGTGCCAGCAGCTACCGGGACAGCTACGAGCAGTACTTC

clone_size: NA
v_call: TRBV10-1
d_call: TRBD2
j_call: TRBJ2-5
cdr3_aa: CASSDHLLAGGPEETQYF
cdr3_nt: TGCGCCAGCAGTGACCATCTTCTAGCGGGAGGGCCGGAGGAGACCCAGTACTTC

clone_size: NA
v_call: TRBV18
d_call: TRBD1
j_call: TRBJ2-2
cdr3_aa: CASSIGTGAGELFF
cdr3_nt: TGTGCCAGCTCAATCGGGACAGGGGCCGGGGAGCTGTTTTTT

clone_size: NA
v_call: TRBV28
d_call: NA
j_call: TRBJ1-5
cdr3_aa: CASSLIGGGSNQPQHF
cdr3_nt: TGTGCCAGCAGTTTGATTGGGGGAGGTAGCAATCAGCCCCAGCATTTT

clone_size: NA
v_call: TRBV5-1
d_call: NA
j_call: TRBJ1-5
cdr3_aa: CASSLHSNQPQHF
cdr3_nt: TGCGCCAGCAGCTTACACAGCAATCAGCCCCAGCATTTT

clone_size: NA
v_call: TRBV5-1
d_call: TRBD1
j_call: TRBJ2-3
cdr3_aa: CASSSDRAITDTQYF
cdr3_nt: TGCGCCAGCAGCTCGGACAGGGCTATCACAGATACGCAGTATTTT

clone_size: NA
v_call: TRBV27
d_call: NA
j_call: TRBJ1-2
cdr3_aa: CASSGGGYGYTF
cdr3_nt: TGTGCCAGCAGTGGGGGGGGCTATGGCTACACCTTC

clone_size: NA
v_call: TRBV7-9
d_call: NA
j_call: TRBJ2-1
cdr3_aa: CASSPLDFSYNEQFF
cdr3_nt: TGTGCCAGCAGCCCGCTGGACTTCTCCTACAATGAGCAGTTCTTC

clone_size: NA
v_call: TRBV12-5
d_call: NA
j_call: TRBJ2-7
cdr3_aa: CASGLGQGGMDEQYF
cdr3_nt: TGTGCTAGTGGTTTGGGACAGGGAGGTATGGACGAGCAGTACTTC

clone_size: NA
v_call: TRBV11-2
d_call: NA
j_call: TRBJ1-2
cdr3_aa: CASSLVAGAGDGYTF
cdr3_nt: TGTGCCAGCAGCTTAGTGGCAGGGGCAGGGGATGGCTACACCTTC

clone_size: NA
v_call: TRBV2
d_call: NA
j_call: TRBJ2-7
cdr3_aa: CASLRYTYQYEQYF
cdr3_nt: TGTGCCAGCCTGAGGTATACCTACCAGTACGAGCAGTACTTC

clone_size: once
v_call: TRBV5-1
d_call: TRBD1
j_call: TRBJ1-3
cdr3_aa: CASSLRSTGGIYSGNTIYF
cdr3_nt: TGCGCCAGCAGCTTGAGGAGTACAGGGGGAATCTACTCTGGAAACACCATATATTTT

clone_size: once
v_call: TRBV28
d_call: NA
j_call: TRBJ2-7
cdr3_aa: CASSAIALNYEQYF
cdr3_nt: TGTGCCAGCAGTGCGATCGCACTCAACTACGAGCAGTACTTC

clone_size: NA
v_call: TRBV4-1
d_call: TRBD1
j_call: TRBJ1-6
cdr3_aa: CASSRLAGTEFQSSYNSPLHF
cdr3_nt: TGCGCCAGCAGTCGGCTAGCGGGGACAGAGTTTCAAAGCTCCTATAATTCACCCCTCCACTTT

clone_size: NA
v_call: TRBV18
d_call: TRBD2
j_call: TRBJ2-5
cdr3_aa: CASSPTSGSFQETQYF
cdr3_nt: TGTGCCAGCTCACCGACTAGCGGGAGTTTCCAAGAGACCCAGTACTTC

clone_size: NA
v_call: TRBV6-1
d_call: TRBD2
j_call: TRBJ2-5
cdr3_aa: CASSENILAGGETQYF
cdr3_nt: TGTGCCAGCAGTGAAAATATTTTAGCGGGGGGAGAGACCCAGTACTTC

clone_size: once
v_call: TRBV6-5
d_call: NA
j_call: TRBJ1-2
cdr3_aa: CASKETGTNYGYTF
cdr3_nt: TGTGCCAGCAAGGAAACAGGGACTAACTATGGCTACACCTTC

clone_size: NA
v_call: TRBV11-2
d_call: NA
j_call: TRBJ2-7
cdr3_aa: CASSLPVHSYEQYF
cdr3_nt: TGTGCCAGCAGCCTTCCTGTACACTCCTACGAGCAGTACTTC

clone_size: NA
v_call: TRBV7-9
d_call: TRBD1
j_call: TRBJ1-2
cdr3_aa: CASSLGQRLNYGYTF
cdr3_nt: TGTGCCAGCAGCTTGGGACAGCGGCTAAACTATGGCTACACCTTC

clone_size: NA
v_call: TRBV6-5
d_call: TRBD2
j_call: TRBJ2-7
cdr3_aa: CASSYGLAGIGEQYF
cdr3_nt: TGTGCCAGCAGTTACGGGCTAGCGGGAATAGGGGAGCAGTACTTC

clone_size: NA
v_call: TRBV28
d_call: NA
j_call: TRBJ2-1
cdr3_aa: CASSFQSYRGGNEQFF
cdr3_nt: TGTGCCAGCAGTTTCCAATCCTACAGGGGGGGCAATGAGCAGTTCTTC

clone_size: NA
v_call: TRBV6-5
d_call: TRBD2
j_call: TRBJ2-5
cdr3_aa: CASSSTSILGETQYF
cdr3_nt: TGTGCCAGCAGTTCGACTAGCATCTTGGGAGAGACCCAGTACTTC

clone_size: NA
v_call: TRBV6-5
d_call: NA
j_call: TRBJ2-5
cdr3_aa: CASSYKSGTGETQYF
cdr3_nt: TGTGCCAGCAGTTACAAATCTGGTACCGGGGAGACCCAGTACTTC

clone_size: NA
v_call: TRBV19
d_call: TRBD2
j_call: TRBJ2-3
cdr3_aa: CASSPTSGRGDTQYF
cdr3_nt: TGTGCCAGTAGTCCGACTAGCGGGAGGGGGGATACGCAGTATTTT